This entry features one T cell receptor beta chain sequence. The data originate from a study of blood T cell repertoires in COVID-19. Overall study context: Researchers got acute and convalescent COVID-19 samples from the United States, Italy and Spain.

Germline values: CDR1 LNHDA, CDR2 SQIVND (reference sequence). V was trimmed by 5 bases and J by 1 base, leaving 8 bases between them. CDR3 length: 14 amino acids. Authors' methods: Using reference gene primer amplification, nucleated cell counts were estimated. Profiling relied on immunoSEQ multiplex PCR, and the TCRdb table lists in-frame clones only, not all of them. The V and J calls and clone size were taken over from that table, and D and trimming were inferred from the DNA. In the table there are about 280,000 clones, 75% to 85% of which are singletons. Sample: peripheral blood. The receptor comes from a man between 50 and 59 years old with active or convalescent COVID-19. The chain is built from TRBV19 and TRBJ2-2; D may be TRBD2 (5 bases). The CDR3 nucleotides read TGTGCCAGTAGTTGGACTCAGAACACCGGGGAGCTGTTTTTT. It specifies CASSWTQNTGELFF.